Reported below is one T cell receptor (beta chain). Enrollment of patients from Seattle took place during active infection, with longitudinal follow-up. This sample is drawn from a study of blood T cell repertoires in COVID-19. Study in general: Sample material is recorded as cDNA or gDNA derived from T cells, B-cell-depleted T cells, or PBMCs.

As handled by the study authors: Using reference gene primer amplification, nucleated cell counts were estimated. Method: immunoSEQ multiplex PCR; TCRdb's copy keeps in-frame clones and lacks some. That table is the source of V, J and clone size, and D and trimming were worked out from the DNA. The sample carries 150,000 to 200,000 clones, around 85% recorded once. CDR3 length equals 15 residues. V was trimmed by 0 bases and J by 2 bases, leaving 8 bases between them. Per the germline V gene, CDR1 is LNHNV and CDR2 is YYDKDF (reference sequence). The sample consisted of peripheral blood. V is TRBV15 and J is TRBJ1-5; D is ambiguous. This TCR was recovered from a woman aged 60-75 years with COVID-19, enrolled during active disease. The chain's CDR3 is CATSRDQAGNQPQHF. The CDR3 DNA is TGTGCCACCAGCAGAGATCAGGCAGGCAATCAGCCCCAGCATTTT.